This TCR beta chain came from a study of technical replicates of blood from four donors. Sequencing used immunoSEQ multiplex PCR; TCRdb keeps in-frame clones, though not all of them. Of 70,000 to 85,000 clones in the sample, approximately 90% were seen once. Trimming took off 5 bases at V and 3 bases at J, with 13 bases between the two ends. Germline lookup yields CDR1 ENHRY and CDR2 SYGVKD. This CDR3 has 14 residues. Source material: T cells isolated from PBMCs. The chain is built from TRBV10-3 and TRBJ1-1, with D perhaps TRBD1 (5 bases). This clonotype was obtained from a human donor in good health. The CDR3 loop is CAISSRGEDTEAFF. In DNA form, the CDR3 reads TGTGCCATCAGTTCCCGGGGGGAGGACACTGAAGCTTTCTTT.